What follows are 20 T cell receptor beta chains derived from one specimen sequenced in a study of T cell repertoires in cytomegalovirus infection. MiXCR was run by TCRdb on the reads, yielding one entry per CDR3 protein. The table lists approximately 500,000 distinct CDR3 sequences, approximately 15% of them singletons, with roughly a quarter in the top ten. The material sequenced was CD8+ T cells from PBMCs. The receptors were gathered from a human donor in good health (CMV status not recorded). Some clones in this sample may be carry-over from other donors' samples.

The chain employs TRBV9 and TRBJ2-5; 8 bases are shared with TRBD1. The CDR3 covers 17 residues. The V segment lost 0 bases and the J segment 0 bases; nucleotides outside the gene matches: 7. Looked up from germline, CDR1 is SGDLS and CDR2 is YYNGEE. CDR3: CASSVAGTGRDQETQYF. The DNA of the CDR3 is TGTGCCAGCAGCGTAGCCGGGACAGGTAGAGACCAAGAGACCCAGTACTTC.

This clonotype was counted at least ten times. V and J are TRBV7-9 and TRBJ1-1, with TRBD1 matching over 7 bases. The CDR3 totals 15 residues. V lost 6 bases and J lost 7; bases outside the gene matches: 14. The germline CDR1 and CDR2 sequences are SEHNR and FQNEAQ (reference sequence). CDR3 DNA sequence: TGTGCCAGCAGAACCCCGGGACAGCGAGCAGATGAAGCTTTCTTT. It encodes CASRTPGQRADEAFF. The complete variable domain, with remaining parts taken from reference TRBV7-9 and TRBJ1-1, reads DTGVSQNPRHKITKRGQNVTFRCDPISEHNRLYWYRQTLGQGPEFLTYFQNEAQLEKSRLLSDRFSAERPKGSFSTLEIQRTEQGDSAMYLCASRTPGQRADEAFFGQGTRLTVV.

The chain employs TRBV12-5 and TRBJ2-1; 10 nucleotides agree with TRBD2. The CDR3 length is 16 residues. Germline CDR1 is LGHNT and CDR2 is FRNRAP. J was trimmed by 9 bases and V by 3 bases; bases with no gene match: 11. The CDR3: CASGFPLAGAFFEQFF. The CDR3 coding sequence is TGTGCTAGTGGTTTCCCCCTAGCGGGGGCCTTTTTTGAGCAGTTCTTC.

The V gene is TRBV9, the J gene TRBJ2-1; possibly TRBD1 for D (7 bases). Germline V gene lookup returns CDR1 SGDLS and CDR2 YYNGEE. The CDR3 length is 14 residues. Between the trimmed V and J ends, which lost 7 bases and 1 base, there was a span of 12 bases. In DNA form, the CDR3 reads TGTGCCAGCGGCCCAGGGGGGTCCTACAATGAGCAGTTCTTC. Protein sequence: CASGPGGSYNEQFF.

This clonotype was recorded at least ten times. The chain employs TRBV7-3 and TRBJ2-3, with 8 bases identical to TRBD2. Germline CDR1 SGHTA, CDR2 FQGTGA. The CDR3 has 17 residues. V lost 6 bases and J lost 5; bases outside the gene matches: 16. This CDR3 reads CASSSPLAGGAGDTQYF. CDR3 sequence (DNA): TGTGCCAGCAGTTCTCCCCTCGCCGGGGGGGCGGGAGATACGCAGTATTTT.

This clonotype was detected ten times or more. This sequence joins TRBV20-1 and TRBJ2-7; 9 bases are shared with TRBD2. Trimming cost V 3 bases and J 5 bases; bases outside gene matches: 11. The CDR3 runs to 15 residues. Per the germline V gene, CDR1 is DFQATT and CDR2 is SNEGSKA (reference sequence). The CDR3 region has the DNA TGCAGTGCTAGTGGCTGGTCTAGCGGGATAGACGAGCAGTACTTC. The encoded protein is CSASGWSSGIDEQYF.

This clonotype was found many times. The chain joins TRBV12-3 or TRBV12-4 to TRBJ2-3; D might be TRBD2 (6 bases). The CDR3 covers 14 residues. V gave up 9 bases and J gave up 2 bases, with 15 bases separating them. In nucleotides, the CDR3 is TGTGCCAGTAAACCTAGCGACGCCACAGATACGCAGTATTTT. Protein product: CASKPSDATDTQYF.

The V gene is TRBV14, the J gene TRBJ2-7; 11 bases align to TRBD1. Germline assignment: CDR1 SGHDN and CDR2 FVKESK. CDR3 size: 16 residues. The V and J ends lost 4 bases and 6 bases, in that order; junction bases with no gene match: 11. The CDR3 bases are TGTGCCAGCAGCCCCGATCCGGACAGGGGGCTGGTCGAGCAGTACTTC. Amino acids: CASSPDPDRGLVEQYF.

This clonotype was picked up a small number of times. This chain connects TRBV9 to TRBJ1-1; D call uncertain. The germline CDR1 and CDR2 sequences are SGDLS and YYNGEE. Trimming left V 4 bases short and J 2 bases short, with 6 bases between. The length of the CDR3 is 12 residues. Here the CDR3 reads CASSKANTEAFF. CDR3 DNA sequence: TGTGCCAGCAGCAAGGCAAACACTGAAGCTTTCTTT.

In this sample, this clonotype turned up many times. The V call is TRBV28, the J call TRBJ1-5; D is unclear. This CDR3 contains 18 residues. The ends were cut back, 3 bases at V and 0 bases at J, with 18 bases in the middle. Germline CDR1 is MDHEN and CDR2 is SYDVKM. CDR3 nucleotides: TGTGCCAGCAGTTTGTTTTCCGTGAGCACTTATAGCAATCAGCCCCAGCATTTT. Encoded protein: CASSLFSVSTYSNQPQHF.

Many counts were recorded for this clonotype. This rearrangement joins TRBV7-9 to TRBJ1-4; a weak D match, TRBD1 (6 bases). The V gene lost 4 bases and the J gene lost 0 bases, with 18 bases spanning the gap. Germline V gene sequence: CDR1 SEHNR, CDR2 FQNEAQ (reference sequence). The CDR3 has 18 amino acids. The CDR3 here is CASSSEGGRVATNEKLFF. CDR3 DNA: TGTGCCAGCAGCTCAGAAGGGGGGCGCGTCGCAACTAATGAAAAACTGTTTTTT. Complete variable domain (other parts from reference TRBV7-9 and TRBJ1-4): DTGVSQNPRHKITKRGQNVTFRCDPISEHNRLYWYRQTLGQGPEFLTYFQNEAQLEKSRLLSDRFSAERPKGSFSTLEIQRTEQGDSAMYLCASSSEGGRVATNEKLFFGSGTQLSVL.

This clonotype was found many times. The chain employs TRBV2 and TRBJ1-2; 8 nucleotides line up with TRBD1. This CDR3 has 14 amino acids. Germline CDR1 SNHLY, CDR2 FYNNEI. J was trimmed by 4 bases and V by 4 bases; bases with no gene match: 5. In nucleotides, the CDR3 is TGTGCCAGCAGTGTGGGGACAGGCTCCTATGGCTACACCTTC. Translated: CASSVGTGSYGYTF.

This clonotype was observed many times. V is TRBV7-6 and J is TRBJ2-1; D possibly corresponds to TRBD2 (6 bases). CDR1 and CDR2 (germline): SGHVS, FNYEAQ. Trimming removed 5 bases at V and 3 bases at J, with 11 bases between. The CDR3 consists of 14 residues. The CDR3 here is CASSPREFYNEQFF. The CDR3 nucleotides read TGTGCCAGCAGCCCCCGGGAGTTCTACAATGAGCAGTTCTTC.

The rearrangement joins TRBV29-1 to TRBJ2-1; 9 nucleotides line up with TRBD1. Germline loops: CDR1 SQVTM, CDR2 ANQGSEA. This CDR3 spans 16 amino acids. J gave up 3 bases and V 6 bases, and 12 bases lay outside the gene matches. The CDR3, as DNA: TGCAGCGTGTTACCATCCGACAGGGGGGTCTACAATGAGCAGTTCTTC. This encodes CSVLPSDRGVYNEQFF.

This clonotype occurred a few times. V usage is TRBV4-1 and J usage is TRBJ2-3; weak D call: TRBD1 (5 bases). Trimming took off 3 bases at V and 0 bases at J, with 16 bases between the two ends. This CDR3 is 17 amino acids long. Germline V gene lookup returns CDR1 MGHRA and CDR2 YSYEKL. The CDR3 sequence: CASSHLLQVHSTDTQYF. DNA for the CDR3: TGCGCCAGCAGCCACCTCTTACAGGTTCATAGCACAGATACGCAGTATTTT.

The CDR3 DNA reads as TGCGCCAGCAGCCTCACCCCAGGGGTGAACACTGAAGCTTTCTTT. This encodes CASSLTPGVNTEAFF. J is TRBJ1-1 and V is TRBV5-1; maybe TRBD1 (6 bases). The CDR3 contains 15 residues. Germline CDR1 and CDR2: SGHRS and YFSETQ. Between the trimmed V and J ends, which lost 4 bases and 0 bases, there was a span of 13 bases.

The rearrangement uses TRBV11-2 and TRBJ2-2, with a possible D match to TRBD1 (6 bases). This CDR3 region has 16 residues. Germline assignment: CDR1 SGHAT and CDR2 FQNNGV. V was cut by 2 bases and J by 2 bases, with 12 bases left in between. CDR3 sequence: CASSLWGTINTGELFF. The DNA for the CDR3 is TGTGCCAGCAGCTTATGGGGGACAATAAACACCGGGGAGCTGTTTTTT.

This chain joins TRBV6-6 and TRBJ1-2; possible D gene TRBD1, 5 bases. Between the trimmed V and J ends, which lost 2 bases and 5 bases, there was a span of 12 bases. Germline V CDR1 and CDR2: MNHNY, SVGAGI (reference sequence). The length of the CDR3 is 14 residues. CDR3 region: CASSYGTAGYGYTF. CDR3 DNA: TGTGCCAGCAGTTACGGGACGGCGGGGTATGGCTACACCTTC.

This clonotype was seen ten or more times. The chain combines TRBV7-7 with TRBJ2-1, with 7 nucleotides matching TRBD1. CDR1 and CDR2 from the germline V gene are SSHAT and FNYEAQ (reference sequence). The CDR3 loop spans 13 amino acids. The CDR3 sequence: CASREAGGDEQFF. Written as DNA, the CDR3 is TGTGCATCACGTGAGGCAGGGGGTGATGAGCAGTTCTTC.

The sample holds many counts of this clonotype. The chain employs TRBV11-2 and TRBJ2-4, with D perhaps TRBD1 or TRBD2 (6 bases each). Deletions cut 1 base from V and 0 bases from J, with 19 bases between. This CDR3 contains 19 residues. CDR1 is SGHAT, CDR2 FQNNGV, per germline. The CDR3 region has the DNA TGTGCCAGCAGCTTAGGGGGCAGGGGAGGACTCTTAGCCAAAAACATTCAGTACTTC. It yields the protein CASSLGGRGGLLAKNIQYF.